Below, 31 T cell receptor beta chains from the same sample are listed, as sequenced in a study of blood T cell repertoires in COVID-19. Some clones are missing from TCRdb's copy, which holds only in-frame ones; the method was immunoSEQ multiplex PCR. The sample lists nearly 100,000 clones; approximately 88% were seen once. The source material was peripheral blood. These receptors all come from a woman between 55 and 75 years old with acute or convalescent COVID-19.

This chain's CDR3 is CASSHRQSSGNTIYF. DNA for the CDR3: TGTGCCAGCAGCCACCGACAGAGCTCTGGAAACACCATATATTTT. The chain is built from TRBV3-1 (or the pseudogene TRBV3-2) and TRBJ1-3; D may be TRBD1 (5 bases). Germline CDR1 reads LGHDT; CDR2 reads YNNKEL (reference sequence). The CDR3 has 15 amino acids. The ends were cut back, 3 bases at V and 0 bases at J, with 9 bases in the middle.

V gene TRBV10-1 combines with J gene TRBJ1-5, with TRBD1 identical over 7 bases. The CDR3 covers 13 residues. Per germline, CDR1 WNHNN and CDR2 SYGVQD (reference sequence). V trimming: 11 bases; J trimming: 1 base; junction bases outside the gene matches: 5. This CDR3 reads CAGQDRSNQPQHF. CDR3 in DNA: TGCGCCGGACAGGATCGGAGCAATCAGCCCCAGCATTTT.

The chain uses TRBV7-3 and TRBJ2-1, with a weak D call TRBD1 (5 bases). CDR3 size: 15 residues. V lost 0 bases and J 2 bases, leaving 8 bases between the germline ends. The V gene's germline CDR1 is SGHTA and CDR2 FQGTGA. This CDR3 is CASSLTPGTYNEQFF. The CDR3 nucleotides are TGTGCCAGCAGCTTAACCCCAGGGACCTACAATGAGCAGTTCTTC.

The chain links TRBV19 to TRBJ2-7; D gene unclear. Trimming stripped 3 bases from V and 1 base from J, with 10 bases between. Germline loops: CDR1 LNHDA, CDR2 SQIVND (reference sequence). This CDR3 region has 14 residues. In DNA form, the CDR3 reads TGTGCCAGTAGTATCACTGTGGTATCCTACGAGCAGTACTTC. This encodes CASSITVVSYEQYF.

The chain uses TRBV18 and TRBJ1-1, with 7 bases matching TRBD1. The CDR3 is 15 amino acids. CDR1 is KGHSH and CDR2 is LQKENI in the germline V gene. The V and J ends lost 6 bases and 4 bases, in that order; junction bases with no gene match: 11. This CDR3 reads CASSPQGGAFTEAFF. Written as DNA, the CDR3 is TGTGCCAGCTCTCCTCAAGGGGGCGCCTTCACTGAAGCTTTCTTT.

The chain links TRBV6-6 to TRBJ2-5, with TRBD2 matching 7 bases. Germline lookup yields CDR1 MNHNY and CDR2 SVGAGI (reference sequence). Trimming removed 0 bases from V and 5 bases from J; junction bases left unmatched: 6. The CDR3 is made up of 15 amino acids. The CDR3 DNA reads TGTGCCAGCAGTTACTCGGGGGGGTTTAGGGAGACCCAGTACTTC. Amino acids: CASSYSGGFRETQYF.

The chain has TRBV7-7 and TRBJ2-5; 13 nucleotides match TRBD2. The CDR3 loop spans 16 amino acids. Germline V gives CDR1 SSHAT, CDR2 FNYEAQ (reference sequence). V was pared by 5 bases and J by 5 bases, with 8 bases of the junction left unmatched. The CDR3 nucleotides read TGTGCCAGCAGCAAGGGACTAGCGGGGATATCTGAGACCCAGTACTTC. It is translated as CASSKGLAGISETQYF.

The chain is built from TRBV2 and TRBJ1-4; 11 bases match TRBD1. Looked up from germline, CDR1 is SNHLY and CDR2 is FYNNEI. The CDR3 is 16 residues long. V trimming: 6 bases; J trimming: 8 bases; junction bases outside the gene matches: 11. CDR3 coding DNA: TGTGCCAGCAGGGACAGGGGGCTTCTATTGGGCGAAAAACTGTTTTTT. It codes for CASRDRGLLLGEKLFF. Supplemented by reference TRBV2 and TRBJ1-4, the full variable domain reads EPEVTQTPSHQVTQMGQEVILRCVPISNHLYFYWYRQILGQKVEFLVSFYNNEISEKSEIFDDQFSVERPDGSNFTLKIRSTKLEDSAMYFCASRDRGLLLGEKLFFGSGTQLSVL.

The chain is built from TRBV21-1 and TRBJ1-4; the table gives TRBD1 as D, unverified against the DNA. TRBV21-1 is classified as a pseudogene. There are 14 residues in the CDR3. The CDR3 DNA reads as TGTGCCATGGACAGGATTTTAGGTAATGAAAAACTGTTTTTT. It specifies CAMDRILGNEKLFF.

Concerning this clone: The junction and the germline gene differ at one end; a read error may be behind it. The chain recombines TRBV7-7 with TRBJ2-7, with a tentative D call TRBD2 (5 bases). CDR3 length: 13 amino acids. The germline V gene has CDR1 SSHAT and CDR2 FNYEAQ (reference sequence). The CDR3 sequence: CASSLRVGIEQYF. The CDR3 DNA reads TGTGCTAGCAGCTTAAGAGTCGGGATCGAGCAGTACTTC.

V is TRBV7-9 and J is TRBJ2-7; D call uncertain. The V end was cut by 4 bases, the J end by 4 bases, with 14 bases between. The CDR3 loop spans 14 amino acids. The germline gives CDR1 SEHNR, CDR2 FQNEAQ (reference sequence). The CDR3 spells CASSSHRIQYEQYF. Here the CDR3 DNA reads TGTGCCAGCAGCTCCCACAGAATTCAGTACGAGCAGTACTTC.

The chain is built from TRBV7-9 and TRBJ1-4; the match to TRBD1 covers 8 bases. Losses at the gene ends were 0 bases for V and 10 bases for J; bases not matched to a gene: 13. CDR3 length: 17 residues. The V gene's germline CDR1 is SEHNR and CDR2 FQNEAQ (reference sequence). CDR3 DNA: TGTGCCAGCAGCTTAGCGGATATGGGGACAGGATTCCGAAAACTGTTTTTT. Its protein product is CASSLADMGTGFRKLFF.

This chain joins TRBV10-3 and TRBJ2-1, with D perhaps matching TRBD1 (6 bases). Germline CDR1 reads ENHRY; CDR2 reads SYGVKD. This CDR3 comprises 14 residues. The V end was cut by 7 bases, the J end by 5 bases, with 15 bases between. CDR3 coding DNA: TGTGCCATCACCAGGACAGCGATGAACAATGAGCAGTTCTTC. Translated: CAITRTAMNNEQFF.

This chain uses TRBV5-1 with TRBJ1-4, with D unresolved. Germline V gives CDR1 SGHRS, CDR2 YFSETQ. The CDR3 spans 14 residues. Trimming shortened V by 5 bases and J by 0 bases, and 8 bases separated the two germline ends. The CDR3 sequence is CASREFATNEKLFF. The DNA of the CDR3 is TGCGCCAGCAGAGAGTTTGCAACTAATGAAAAACTGTTTTTT. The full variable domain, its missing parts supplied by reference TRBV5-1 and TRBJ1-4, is KAGVTQTPRYLIKTRGQQVTLSCSPISGHRSVSWYQQTPGQGLQFLFEYFSETQRNKGNFPGRFSGRQFSNSRSEMNVSTLELGDSALYLCASREFATNEKLFFGSGTQLSVL.

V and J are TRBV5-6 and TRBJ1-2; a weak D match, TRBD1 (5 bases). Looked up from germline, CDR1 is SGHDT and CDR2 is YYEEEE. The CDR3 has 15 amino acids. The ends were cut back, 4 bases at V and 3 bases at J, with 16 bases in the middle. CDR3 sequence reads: CASSLVRAGHYGYTF. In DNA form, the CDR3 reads TGTGCCAGCAGCCTGGTCCGGGCGGGGCACTATGGCTACACCTTC.

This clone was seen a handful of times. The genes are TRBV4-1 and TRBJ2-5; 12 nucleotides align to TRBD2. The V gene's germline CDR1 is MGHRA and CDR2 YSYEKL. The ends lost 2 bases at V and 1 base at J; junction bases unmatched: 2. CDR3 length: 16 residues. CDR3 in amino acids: CASSQTSGGFQETQYF. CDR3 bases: TGCGCCAGCAGCCAAACTAGCGGGGGGTTCCAAGAGACCCAGTACTTC.

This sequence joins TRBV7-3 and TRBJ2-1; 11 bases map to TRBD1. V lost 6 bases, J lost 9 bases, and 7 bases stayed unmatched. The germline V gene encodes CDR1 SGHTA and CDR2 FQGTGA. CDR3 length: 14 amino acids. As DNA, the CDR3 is TGTGCCAGCAGTCCTTCGGGACAGGGGGTTGAGCAGTTCTTC. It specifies CASSPSGQGVEQFF.

The CDR3 region has the DNA TGTGCCAGCAGTGAGGAGTCGGGGGGAAACACCATATATTTT. Amino acids: CASSEESGGNTIYF. The chain recombines TRBV2 with TRBJ1-3; D is unclear. The V gene lost 3 bases and the J gene lost 4 bases, with 10 bases spanning the gap. Germline V gives CDR1 SNHLY, CDR2 FYNNEI. The CDR3 is 14 amino acids. Full variable domain (rest looked up from reference TRBV2 and TRBJ1-3): EPEVTQTPSHQVTQMGQEVILRCVPISNHLYFYWYRQILGQKVEFLVSFYNNEISEKSEIFDDQFSVERPDGSNFTLKIRSTKLEDSAMYFCASSEESGGNTIYFGEGSWLTVV.

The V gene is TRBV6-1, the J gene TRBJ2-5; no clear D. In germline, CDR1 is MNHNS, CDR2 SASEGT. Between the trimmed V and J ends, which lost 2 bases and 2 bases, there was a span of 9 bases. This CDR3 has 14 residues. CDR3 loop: CASSESGRQETQYF. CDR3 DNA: TGTGCCAGCAGTGAATCAGGCAGGCAAGAGACCCAGTACTTC.

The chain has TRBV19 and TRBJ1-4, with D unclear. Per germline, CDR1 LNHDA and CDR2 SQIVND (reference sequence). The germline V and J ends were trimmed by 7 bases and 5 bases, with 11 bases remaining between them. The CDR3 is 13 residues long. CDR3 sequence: CASNRDRNEKLFF. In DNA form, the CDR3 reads TGTGCCAGTAACCGGGATCGAAATGAAAAACTGTTTTTT.

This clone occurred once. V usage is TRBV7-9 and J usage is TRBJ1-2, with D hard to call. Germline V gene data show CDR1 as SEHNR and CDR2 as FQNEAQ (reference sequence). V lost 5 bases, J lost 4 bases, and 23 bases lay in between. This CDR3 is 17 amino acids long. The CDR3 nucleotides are TGTGCCAGCAGCCGTCGCCGGACTCCGACGGTGATCTATGGCTACACCTTC. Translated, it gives CASSRRRTPTVIYGYTF.

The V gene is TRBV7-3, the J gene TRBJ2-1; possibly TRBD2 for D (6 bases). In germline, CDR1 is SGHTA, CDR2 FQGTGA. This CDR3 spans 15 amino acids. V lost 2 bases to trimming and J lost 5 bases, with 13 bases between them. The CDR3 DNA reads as TGTGCCAGCAGCTTAGTGGCGGGGTCTAACAATGAGCAGTTCTTC. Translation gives CASSLVAGSNNEQFF. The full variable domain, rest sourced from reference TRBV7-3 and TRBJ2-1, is GAGVSQTPSNKVTEKGKYVELRCDPISGHTALYWYRQSLGQGPEFLIYFQGTGAADDSGLPNDRFFAVRPEGSVSTLKIQRTERGDSAVYLCASSLVAGSNNEQFFGPGTRLTVL.

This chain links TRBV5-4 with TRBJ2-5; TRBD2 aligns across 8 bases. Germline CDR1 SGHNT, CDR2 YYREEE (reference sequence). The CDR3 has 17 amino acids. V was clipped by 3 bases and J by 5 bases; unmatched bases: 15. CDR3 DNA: TGTGCCAGCAGCTCCACCTTTTTCGGGGGGGCCTCTGAGACCCAGTACTTC. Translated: CASSSTFFGGASETQYF.

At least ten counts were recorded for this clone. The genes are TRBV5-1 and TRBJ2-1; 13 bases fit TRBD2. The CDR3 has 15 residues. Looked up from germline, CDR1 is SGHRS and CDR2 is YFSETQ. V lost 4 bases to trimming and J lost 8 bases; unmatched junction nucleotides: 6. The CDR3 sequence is CASSPGTSGAYEQFF. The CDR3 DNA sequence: TGCGCCAGCAGCCCAGGGACTAGCGGGGCGTATGAGCAGTTCTTC.

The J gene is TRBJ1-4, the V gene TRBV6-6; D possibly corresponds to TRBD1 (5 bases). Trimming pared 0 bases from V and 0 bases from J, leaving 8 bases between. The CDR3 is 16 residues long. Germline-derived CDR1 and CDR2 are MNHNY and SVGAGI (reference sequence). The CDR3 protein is CASSYSGATTNEKLFF. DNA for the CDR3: TGTGCCAGCAGTTACTCTGGGGCCACAACTAATGAAAAACTGTTTTTT.

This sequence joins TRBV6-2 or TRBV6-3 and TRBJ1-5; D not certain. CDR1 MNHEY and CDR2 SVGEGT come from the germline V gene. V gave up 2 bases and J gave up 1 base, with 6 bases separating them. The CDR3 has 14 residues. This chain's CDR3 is CASSYAGSNQPQHF. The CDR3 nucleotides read TGTGCCAGCAGTTACGCGGGGAGCAATCAGCCCCAGCATTTT.

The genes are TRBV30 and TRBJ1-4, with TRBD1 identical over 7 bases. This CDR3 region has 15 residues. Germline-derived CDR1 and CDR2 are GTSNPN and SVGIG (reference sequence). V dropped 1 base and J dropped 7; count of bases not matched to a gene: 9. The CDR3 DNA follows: TGTGCCTGGAGTGATACAGGGGACGGGAGTGAAAAACTGTTTTTT. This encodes CAWSDTGDGSEKLFF.

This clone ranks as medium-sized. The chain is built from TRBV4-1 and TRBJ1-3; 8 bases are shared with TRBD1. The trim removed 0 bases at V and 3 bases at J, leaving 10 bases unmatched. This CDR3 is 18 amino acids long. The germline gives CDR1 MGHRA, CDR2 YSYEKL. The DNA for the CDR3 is TGCGCCAGCAGCCAAGAGGTCGGGGCAGGGGGCCTTGGAAACACCATATATTTT. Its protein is CASSQEVGAGGLGNTIYF.

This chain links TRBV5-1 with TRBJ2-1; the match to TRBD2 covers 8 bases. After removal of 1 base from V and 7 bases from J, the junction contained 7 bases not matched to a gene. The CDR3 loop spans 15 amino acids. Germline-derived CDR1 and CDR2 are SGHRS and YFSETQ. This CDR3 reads CASSLTAGGWNEQFF. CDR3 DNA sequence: TGCGCCAGCAGCTTGACCGCGGGGGGTTGGAATGAGCAGTTCTTC.

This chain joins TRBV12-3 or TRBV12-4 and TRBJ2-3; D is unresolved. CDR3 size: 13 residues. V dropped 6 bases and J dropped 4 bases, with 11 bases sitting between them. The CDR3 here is CASRERGPDTQYF. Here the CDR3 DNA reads TGTGCCAGCAGAGAGCGAGGCCCAGATACGCAGTATTTT.

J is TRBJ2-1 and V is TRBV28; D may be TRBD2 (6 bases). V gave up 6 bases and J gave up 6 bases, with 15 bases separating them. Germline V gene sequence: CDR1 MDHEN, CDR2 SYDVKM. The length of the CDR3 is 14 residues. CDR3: CASSSVGGVNEQFF. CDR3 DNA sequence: TGTGCCAGCAGCTCGGTCGGGGGAGTCAATGAGCAGTTCTTC.